This section outlines one TCR beta chain sequence together with its context. The antigen is undetermined. Clones were read by immunoSEQ multiplex PCR, and TCRdb kept only the in-frame ones, dropping some. The data show 50,000 to 60,000 clones, about 80% seen once. The data derive from a study of a mutant IDH1 vaccine in newly diagnosed glioma. Study as a whole: Vaccination was launched 4-6 weeks after radiotherapy alone, or with temozolomide cycles. Patients arrived already treated with radiotherapy, temozolomide, or both, most having had both.

Findings and limits, study-wide: Apparently, pseudoprogression bore no relation to changes among the top peripheral T cell clonotypes. Vaccine-induced immune responses occurred in approximately 93% of patients.

V was shortened by 2 bases and J by 0 bases, with 8 bases between the two germline ends. Germline V gene lookup returns CDR1 LNHNV and CDR2 YYDKDF (reference sequence). The CDR3 sequence is 15 residues long. The time point here: week 23, last vaccination. A 20-mer mutant IDH1 peptide at 300 ug was injected subcutaneously with topical imiquimod. The source of this sequence is a man aged 40-49 years with glioma. V and J are TRBV15 and TRBJ1-3; D is ambiguous. Here the sequenced sample was PBMCs, taken from a glioma patient whose treatment included an IDH1 peptide vaccine. The CDR3 DNA reads TGTGCCACCAGCAGACGGACTGGCTCTGGAAACACCATATATTTT. Translating it yields CATSRRTGSGNTIYF.